Many counts were recorded for the clone carrying this TCR beta chain. What it recognizes is unknown. These data belong to a study of Graves' ophthalmopathy and Graves' hyperthyroidism. Study-wide results and caveats: Most expanded thyroid clonotypes above 0.001 frequency also appeared in blood.

This CDR3 has 16 amino acids. Germline CDR1 is MGHRA and CDR2 is YSYEKL. V lost 2 bases and J lost 7, with 15 bases in between. Investigators amplified TCR beta CDR3 regions from RNA transcripts. HTBI-primed RT-PCR formed the first round, and a multiplex PCR formed the second. One entry per CDR3 protein, called by TCRdb with MiXCR from the multiplex PCR reads. The sample holds 450,000 to 600,000 distinct CDR3 sequences, about two fifths seen once. Serum thyroxine and TRAb, along with clinical symptoms, thyroid ultrasound and orbital computed tomography, were what diagnosis relied on. Material for sequencing was peripheral blood or thyroid tissue (not recorded which). The source of this sequence is an adult man with Graves' hyperthyroidism. The chain carries TRBV4-1 and TRBJ1-6, with D maybe TRBD1 (5 bases). CDR3 nucleotide sequence: TGCGCCAGCAGCCAACTCCCCCAGGGAGGGAATTCACCCCTCCACTTT. This sequence encodes CASSQLPQGGNSPLHF.